Listed here are 25 T cell receptor beta chains from one sample, sequenced in a study of blood T cell repertoires in COVID-19. Clones were sequenced by immunoSEQ multiplex PCR, and TCRdb holds only the in-frame ones, with some missing. The top ten hold 1.5% to 1.8% of the sample, which has under 150,000 clones, 81% seen once. Sequencing was performed on peripheral blood. Receptor source: a man aged 45 to 65 with acute or convalescent COVID-19.

Remarks on this clone: Other DNA sequences in the sample encode the same CDR3. The rearrangement uses TRBV5-1 and TRBJ1-1; D is perhaps TRBD1 (6 bases). The V end was cut by 0 bases, the J end by 4 bases, with 7 bases between. The CDR3 runs to 13 residues. Germline V gene sequence: CDR1 SGHRS, CDR2 YFSETQ. CDR3 protein: CASSLGGGTEAFF. CDR3 DNA: TGCGCCAGCAGCTTGGGAGGGGGCACTGAAGCTTTCTTT.

This sequence joins TRBV5-1 and TRBJ2-5; 10 nucleotides line up with TRBD2. Trimming at V came to 3 bases and at J to 2 bases, leaving 7 bases not matched to a gene. Germline V gives CDR1 SGHRS, CDR2 YFSETQ. The CDR3 consists of 16 residues. CDR3 DNA sequence: TGCGCCAGCAGCTCTGGTCAGCGGGGGGGGCAAGAGACCCAGTACTTC. Protein sequence: CASSSGQRGGQETQYF.

V and J are TRBV28 and TRBJ1-4, with D unclear. V lost 5 bases and J 4 bases, leaving 5 bases between the germline ends. Germline CDR1 MDHEN, CDR2 SYDVKM. This CDR3 contains 12 residues. The CDR3: CASSLSNEKLFF. In DNA form, the CDR3 reads TGTGCCAGCAGTCTGAGTAATGAAAAACTGTTTTTT.

The chain is built from TRBV4-1 and TRBJ1-6, with 9 bases aligning to TRBD1. Germline trimming cut 1 base from V and 7 bases from J; bases unmatched to any gene: 2. From germline, CDR1 is MGHRA and CDR2 YSYEKL. This CDR3 spans 15 amino acids. Written as DNA, the CDR3 is TGCGCCAGCAGCCAAGGGACAGGGGCAAATTCACCCCTCCACTTT. Translation gives CASSQGTGANSPLHF.

The chain has TRBV5-1 and TRBJ1-2; D ambiguous. Germline V gene lookup returns CDR1 SGHRS and CDR2 YFSETQ. V lost 0 bases and J lost 7, with 16 bases in between. CDR3 length: 15 residues. The CDR3 region is CASSLEARRSLGYTF. The CDR3 DNA reads as TGCGCCAGCAGCTTGGAAGCGAGGAGGTCCCTTGGCTACACCTTC.

This clone was found a few times. Other nucleotide sequences in the sample specify the same CDR3. The J gene is TRBJ1-1, the V gene TRBV7-9; D not resolved. Between the trimmed V and J ends, which lost 1 base and 5 bases, there was a span of 8 bases. CDR1 and CDR2 from the germline V gene are SEHNR and FQNEAQ (reference sequence). This CDR3 contains 13 residues. This chain's CDR3 is CASSLDRGTEAFF. The CDR3 DNA reads TGTGCCAGCAGCTTAGATAGAGGAACTGAAGCTTTCTTT.

The V and J genes are TRBV20-1 and TRBJ2-5, with D tentatively TRBD2 (5 bases). V lost 3 bases and J lost 4, with 12 bases in between. CDR3 length: 13 amino acids. Germline assignment: CDR1 DFQATT and CDR2 SNEGSKA (reference sequence). This chain's CDR3 is CSASVGVGETQYF. The DNA of the CDR3 is TGCAGTGCTAGTGTCGGGGTGGGAGAGACCCAGTACTTC.

The J gene is TRBJ2-4, the V gene TRBV20-1, with unresolved D. The CDR3 extends over 11 amino acids. Germline V CDR1 and CDR2: DFQATT, SNEGSKA (reference sequence). V was clipped by 1 base and J by 8 bases, with 6 bases between them. The CDR3 loop reads CSARVRDIQYF. CDR3 DNA sequence: TGCAGTGCTAGAGTCCGGGACATTCAGTACTTC.

The chain employs TRBV5-1 and TRBJ1-2, with 8 bases aligning to TRBD1. Germline-derived CDR1 and CDR2 are SGHRS and YFSETQ. The length of the CDR3 is 16 residues. The ends lost 4 bases at V and 3 bases at J; junction bases unmatched: 11. The CDR3 is CASSDPLQGADYGYTF. DNA of the CDR3: TGCGCCAGCAGCGACCCGCTCCAGGGGGCGGACTATGGCTACACCTTC.

The chain links TRBV5-4 to TRBJ2-2, with 9 bases aligning to TRBD2. CDR1 is SGHNT, CDR2 YYREEE, per germline (reference sequence). V trimming: 5 bases; J trimming: 3 bases; junction bases outside the gene matches: 5. The length of the CDR3 is 15 residues. CDR3 bases: TGTGCCAGCAGACGCGGGGGGGAGGACACCGGGGAGCTGTTTTTT. It encodes CASRRGGEDTGELFF.

This clone has just a few counts. V gene TRBV12-5 combines with J gene TRBJ1-4; TRBD1 might be the D (6 bases). V was clipped by 0 bases and J by 7 bases, with 12 bases between them. Germline assignment: CDR1 LGHNT and CDR2 FRNRAP. CDR3 size: 15 residues. The CDR3 nucleotides are TGTGCTAGTGGTTTGGTACGGGGGGGCAGTGAAAAACTGTTTTTT. Translation gives CASGLVRGGSEKLFF.

The J gene is TRBJ1-6, the V gene TRBV2; tentatively, D is TRBD1 (6 bases). In germline, CDR1 is SNHLY, CDR2 FYNNEI. There are 15 residues in the CDR3. Trimming cost V 0 bases and J 8 bases, with 11 bases left between them. The CDR3 region is CASSEARQDYSPLHF. CDR3 coding DNA: TGTGCCAGCAGTGAAGCGCGACAGGACTATTCACCCCTCCACTTT.

The J gene is TRBJ1-1, the V gene TRBV6-5; tentative D call: TRBD1 (5 bases). Trimming left V 6 bases short and J 2 bases short, with 10 bases between. Germline assignment: CDR1 MNHEY and CDR2 SVGAGI. This CDR3 spans 13 amino acids. In DNA, the CDR3 is TGTGCCAGCAGCCGGGGGGTTAACACTGAAGCTTTCTTT. Protein product: CASSRGVNTEAFF.

This chain links TRBV4-1 with TRBJ2-1; TRBD1 aligns across 8 bases. The CDR3 covers 16 residues. Germline CDR1 and CDR2: MGHRA and YSYEKL. The V gene end was trimmed by 4 bases and the J gene end by 8 bases; junction bases not matched to a gene: 13. The CDR3 nucleotides are TGCGCCAGCAGCCCCGCCCCGAGACAGGGGAAGCATGAGCAGTTCTTC. It yields the protein CASSPAPRQGKHEQFF.

The chain recombines TRBV11-2 with TRBJ2-1, with 8 bases fitting TRBD2. This CDR3 has 18 amino acids. J lost 0 bases, V lost 4 bases, and 11 bases had no gene match. Germline V gene data show CDR1 as SGHAT and CDR2 as FQNNGV. The CDR3, as DNA: TGTGCCAGCAGCTCCGGGCTAGCGGGTGTAAGCTCCTACAATGAGCAGTTCTTC. This encodes CASSSGLAGVSSYNEQFF.

This rearrangement joins TRBV28 to TRBJ2-2, with D possibly TRBD2 on 5 matching bases. Germline loops: CDR1 MDHEN, CDR2 SYDVKM. V was clipped by 10 bases and J by 6 bases, with 18 bases between them. The CDR3 is made up of 14 amino acids. In DNA, the CDR3 is TGTGCCACCCGCCCGGGGTATGGCGCCGGGGAGCTGTTTTTT. Translated, it gives CATRPGYGAGELFF.

This clone occurred a few times. This chain connects TRBV18 to TRBJ2-2; D unclear. The germline gives CDR1 KGHSH, CDR2 LQKENI. The CDR3 runs to 11 residues. V was shortened by 4 bases and J by 7 bases, with 4 bases between the two germline ends. The CDR3 protein is CASSRSGELFF. DNA of the CDR3: TGTGCCAGCTCACGCAGCGGGGAGCTGTTTTTT.

The chain carries TRBV19 and TRBJ2-3; D unresolved. Deletions cut 5 bases from V and 8 bases from J, with 20 bases between. The germline V gene has CDR1 LNHDA and CDR2 SQIVND (reference sequence). This CDR3 has 15 amino acids. CDR3 DNA sequence: TGTGCCAGTAGTGAGGAGCTGTTGCATACGGCTACGCAGTATTTT. This translates into CASSEELLHTATQYF.

This clone was seen more than once but under ten times. The chain employs TRBV6-6 and TRBJ1-1; 8 bases are a match to TRBD1. CDR3 length equals 16 residues. Germline CDR1 MNHNY, CDR2 SVGAGI (reference sequence). After removal of 6 bases from V and 1 base from J, the junction contained 10 bases not matched to a gene. CDR3 sequence: CASSPDRGGGNTEAFF. The CDR3 DNA sequence: TGTGCCAGCAGCCCAGACAGGGGAGGTGGGAACACTGAAGCTTTCTTT.

This chain connects TRBV27 to TRBJ1-6, with D unclear. The CDR3 covers 12 residues. The germline V gene encodes CDR1 MNHEY and CDR2 SMNVEV (reference sequence). The V and J ends lost 3 bases and 7 bases respectively, with 4 bases between them. The CDR3 reads CASSFVNSPLHF. As DNA, the CDR3 is TGTGCCAGCAGTTTCGTGAATTCACCCCTCCACTTT.

The V and J genes are TRBV29-1 and TRBJ2-3; D remains ambiguous. Germline CDR1 is SQVTM and CDR2 is ANQGSEA. Between the trimmed V and J ends, which lost 4 bases and 4 bases, there was a span of 12 bases. The length of the CDR3 is 13 residues. The CDR3 region is CSVVSISPDTQYF. The CDR3 DNA sequence: TGCAGCGTTGTTAGTATCTCTCCAGATACGCAGTATTTT.

This CDR3 is CASSLAGQGNQPQHF. DNA for the CDR3: TGCGCCAGCAGCTTGGCCGGACAGGGCAATCAGCCCCAGCATTTT. The gene calls are TRBV5-1 and TRBJ1-5, with TRBD1 matching over 7 bases. Trimming took 0 bases from V and 2 from J; bases not matched to a gene: 2. CDR1 is SGHRS, CDR2 YFSETQ, per germline. This CDR3 is built from 15 residues.

The rearrangement uses TRBV6-5 and TRBJ1-2; TRBD1 aligns across 7 bases. This CDR3 region has 12 residues. Losses at the gene ends were 11 bases for V and 5 bases for J; bases not matched to a gene: 8. CDR1 MNHEY and CDR2 SVGAGI come from the germline V gene. For the CDR3, the DNA is TGTGCCTCCCAGGACAGGCTGTATGGCTACACCTTC. It codes for CASQDRLYGYTF.

This clone occurred once. V is TRBV5-4 and J is TRBJ1-2; D is ambiguous. Germline V gene sequence: CDR1 SGHNT, CDR2 YYREEE (reference sequence). CDR3 length: 15 amino acids. Trimming took off 0 bases at V and 1 base at J, with 10 bases between the two ends. The CDR3 region has the DNA TGTGCCAGCAGCTTGGGTGGGCAGAATAACTATGGCTACACCTTC. Residues: CASSLGGQNNYGYTF.

The chain links TRBV18 to TRBJ1-2, with TRBD1 as a possible D gene (5 bases). This CDR3 has 15 residues. Germline V CDR1 and CDR2: KGHSH, LQKENI. The ends were cut back, 6 bases at V and 2 bases at J, with 16 bases in the middle. The CDR3 loop reads CASSAQARVNYGYTF. The CDR3 coding sequence is TGTGCCAGCTCGGCACAGGCTCGGGTGAACTATGGCTACACCTTC.